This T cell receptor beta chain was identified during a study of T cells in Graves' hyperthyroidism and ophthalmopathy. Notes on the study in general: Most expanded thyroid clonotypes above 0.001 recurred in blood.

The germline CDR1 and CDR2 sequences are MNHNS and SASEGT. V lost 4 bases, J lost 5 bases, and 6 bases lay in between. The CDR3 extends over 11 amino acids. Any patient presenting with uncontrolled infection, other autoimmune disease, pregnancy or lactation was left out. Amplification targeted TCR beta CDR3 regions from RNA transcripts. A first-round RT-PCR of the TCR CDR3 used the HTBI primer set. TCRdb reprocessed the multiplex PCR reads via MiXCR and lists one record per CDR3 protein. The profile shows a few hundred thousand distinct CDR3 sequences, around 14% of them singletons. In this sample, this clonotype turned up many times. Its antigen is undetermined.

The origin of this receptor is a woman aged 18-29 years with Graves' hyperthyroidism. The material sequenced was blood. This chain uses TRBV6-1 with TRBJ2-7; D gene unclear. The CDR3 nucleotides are TGTGCCAGCAGTGGTGGCCACGAGCAGTACTTC. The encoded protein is CASSGGHEQYF.